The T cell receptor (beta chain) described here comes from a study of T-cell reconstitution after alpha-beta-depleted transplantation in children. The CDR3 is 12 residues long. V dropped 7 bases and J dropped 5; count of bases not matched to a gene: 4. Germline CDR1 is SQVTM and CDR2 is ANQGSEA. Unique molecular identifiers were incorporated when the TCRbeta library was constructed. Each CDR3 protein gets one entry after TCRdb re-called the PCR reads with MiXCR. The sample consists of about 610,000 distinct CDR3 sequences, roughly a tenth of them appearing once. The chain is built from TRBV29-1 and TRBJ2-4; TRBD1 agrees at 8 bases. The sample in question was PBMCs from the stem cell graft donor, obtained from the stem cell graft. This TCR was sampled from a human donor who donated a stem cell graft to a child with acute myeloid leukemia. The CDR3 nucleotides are TGCAGCGGGGGGACAGGCCAAAACATTCAGTACTTC. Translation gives CSGGTGQNIQYF.